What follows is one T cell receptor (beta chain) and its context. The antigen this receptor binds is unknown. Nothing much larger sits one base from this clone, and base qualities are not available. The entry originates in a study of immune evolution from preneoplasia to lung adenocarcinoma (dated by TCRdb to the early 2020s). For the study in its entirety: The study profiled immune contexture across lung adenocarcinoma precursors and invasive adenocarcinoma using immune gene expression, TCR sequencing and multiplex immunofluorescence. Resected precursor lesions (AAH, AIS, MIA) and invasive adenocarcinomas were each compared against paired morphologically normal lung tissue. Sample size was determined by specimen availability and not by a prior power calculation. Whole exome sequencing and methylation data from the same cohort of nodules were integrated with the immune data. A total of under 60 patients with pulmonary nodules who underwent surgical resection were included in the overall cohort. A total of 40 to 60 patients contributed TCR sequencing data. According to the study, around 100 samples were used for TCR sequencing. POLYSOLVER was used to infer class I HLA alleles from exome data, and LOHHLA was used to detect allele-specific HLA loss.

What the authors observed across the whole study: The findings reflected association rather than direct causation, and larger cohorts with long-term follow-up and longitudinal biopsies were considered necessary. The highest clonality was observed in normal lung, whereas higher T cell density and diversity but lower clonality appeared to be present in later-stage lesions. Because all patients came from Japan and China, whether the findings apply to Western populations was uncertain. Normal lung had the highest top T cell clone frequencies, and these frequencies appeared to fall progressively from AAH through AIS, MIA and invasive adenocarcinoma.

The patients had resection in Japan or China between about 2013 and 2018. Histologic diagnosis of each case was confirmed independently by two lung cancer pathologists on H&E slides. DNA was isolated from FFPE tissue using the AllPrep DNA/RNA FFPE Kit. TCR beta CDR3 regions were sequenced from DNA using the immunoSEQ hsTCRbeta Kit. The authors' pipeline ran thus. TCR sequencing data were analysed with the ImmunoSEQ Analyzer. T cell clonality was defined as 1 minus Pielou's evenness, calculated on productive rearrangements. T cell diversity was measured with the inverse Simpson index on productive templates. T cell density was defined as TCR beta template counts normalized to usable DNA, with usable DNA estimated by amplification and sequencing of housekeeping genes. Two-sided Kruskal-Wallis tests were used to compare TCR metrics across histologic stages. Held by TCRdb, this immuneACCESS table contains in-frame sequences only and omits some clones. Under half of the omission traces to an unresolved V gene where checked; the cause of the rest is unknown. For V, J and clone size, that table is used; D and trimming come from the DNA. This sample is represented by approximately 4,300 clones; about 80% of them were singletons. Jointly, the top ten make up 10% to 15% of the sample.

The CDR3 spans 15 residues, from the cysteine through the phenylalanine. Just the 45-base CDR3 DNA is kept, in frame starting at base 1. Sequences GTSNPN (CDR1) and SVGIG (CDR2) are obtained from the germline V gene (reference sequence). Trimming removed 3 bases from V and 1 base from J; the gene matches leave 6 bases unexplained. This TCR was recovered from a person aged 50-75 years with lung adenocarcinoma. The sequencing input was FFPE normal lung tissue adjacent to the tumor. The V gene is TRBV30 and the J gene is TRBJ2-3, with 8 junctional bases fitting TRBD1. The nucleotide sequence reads TGTGCCTGGAGCAAAGGACAGGGTGGCACAGATACGCAGTATTTT. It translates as CAWSKGQGGTDTQYF.